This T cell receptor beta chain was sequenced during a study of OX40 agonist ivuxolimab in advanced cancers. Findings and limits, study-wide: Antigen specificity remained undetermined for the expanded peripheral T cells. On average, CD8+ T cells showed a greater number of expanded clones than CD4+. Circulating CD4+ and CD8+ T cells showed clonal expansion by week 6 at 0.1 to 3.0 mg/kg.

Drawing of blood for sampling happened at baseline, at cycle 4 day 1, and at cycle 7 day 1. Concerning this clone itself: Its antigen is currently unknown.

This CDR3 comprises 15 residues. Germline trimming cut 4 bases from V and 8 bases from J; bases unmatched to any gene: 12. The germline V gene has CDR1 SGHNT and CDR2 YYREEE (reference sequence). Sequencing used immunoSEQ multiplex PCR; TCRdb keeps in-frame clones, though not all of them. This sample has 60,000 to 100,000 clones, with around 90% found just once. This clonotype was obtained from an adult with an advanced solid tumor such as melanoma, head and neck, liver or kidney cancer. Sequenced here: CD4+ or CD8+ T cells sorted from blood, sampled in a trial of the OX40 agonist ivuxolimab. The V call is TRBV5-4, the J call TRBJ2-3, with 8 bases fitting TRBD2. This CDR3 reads CASSQPGLGLGTQYF. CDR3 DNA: TGTGCCAGCAGCCAGCCGGGACTAGGTTTAGGTACGCAGTATTTT. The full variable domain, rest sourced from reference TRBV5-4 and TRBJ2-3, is ETGVTQSPTHLIKTRGQQVTLRCSSQSGHNTVSWYQQALGQGPQFIFQYYREEENGRGNFPPRFSGLQFPNYSSELNVNALELDDSALYLCASSQPGLGLGTQYFGPGTRLTVL.